This TCR beta chain was sequenced in a study of blood T cell repertoires in COVID-19. Study in general: Samples taken during acute and convalescent COVID-19 were collected in the United States, Italy and Spain. PBMCs, B-cell-depleted T cells, or T cells were the source of the cDNA or gDNA that made up the material.

The CDR3 loop spans 19 amino acids. Germline CDR1 reads LNHDA; CDR2 reads SQIVND (reference sequence). J gave up 2 bases and V 4 bases, and 11 bases lay outside the gene matches. Under the authors' procedure: Estimated nucleated cell counts came from reference gene primer amplification. Only in-frame clones appear in the TCRdb table, and some are missing; sequencing was by immunoSEQ multiplex PCR. Clonal size and the V and J genes are those of that table, whereas D and trimming came from the DNA. The sample has some 20,000 clones; about nine tenths are singletons. The sequencing input was peripheral blood. V is TRBV19 and J is TRBJ2-1; TRBD2 matches at 13 bases. The sequence came from a human donor in a cohort sampled during active COVID-19. The donor label of this sample is uncertain. The CDR3 coding sequence is TGTGCCAGTAGTACACTAGCGGGAGGGGCTGGTAGGGCCTACAATGAGCAGTTCTTC. Amino acid sequence: CASSTLAGGAGRAYNEQFF.